One T cell receptor (beta chain) is described in this entry. This record belongs to a study of blood T cell repertoires in COVID-19. About the research overall: COVID-19 samples collected from the United States, Italy and Spain covered acute and convalescent phases.

The CDR3 length is 14 residues. Germline V gives CDR1 MGHRA, CDR2 YSYEKL. Trimming cost V 6 bases and J 0 bases; bases outside gene matches: 5. Per the authors' pipeline: Amplification from reference gene primers served as the basis for estimated nucleated cell counts. Some clones are missing from TCRdb's copy, which holds only in-frame ones; the method was immunoSEQ multiplex PCR. V and J calls and clone size follow that table, whereas D and trimming were derived from the DNA. This sample yields under 100,000 clones, of which roughly 89% are seen a single time; 6.5% to 9.5% belongs to the top ten. The receptor was derived from a man aged 25 to 40 with acute or convalescent COVID-19. The sequenced material came from peripheral blood. The chain links TRBV4-1 to TRBJ2-7, with TRBD1 matching over 7 bases. CDR3 region: CASSRQGSSYEQYF. The DNA of the CDR3 is TGCGCCAGCAGTCGACAGGGATCCTCCTACGAGCAGTACTTC.